Listed here are 26 T cell receptor beta chains from one sample, sequenced in a study of response to subunit inactivated influenza vaccine listed by TCRdb under 2018. Receptors were amplified or captured by RT-PCR. The reads were generated on an Illumina HiSeq 2500. TCRdb passed the public sequencing reads through fastp at Q25 and MiXCR, retaining productive beta sequences. For every CDR3 protein sequence, its rows merge into one entry that carries the most common genes and DNA. Present in this sample are around 200,000 distinct CDR3 sequences, 13% to 15% of which were seen just once. Approximately 24% of the sample is in the top ten clones. The material was CD8+ T cells sorted from PBMCs, obtained 5 days after vaccination. Receptor source: a man between 45 and 60 years old who received an inactivated influenza vaccine. Donor details come from another sample of the same person, matched by shared clones.

This clonotype was seen ten or more times. The V and J genes are TRBV5-1 and TRBJ2-1, with 8 bases lining up with TRBD2. V gave up 0 bases and J gave up 2 bases; unmatched junction bases: 7. This CDR3 comprises 17 residues. Germline CDR1 SGHRS, CDR2 YFSETQ. The CDR3 coding sequence is TGCGCCAGCAGCTTGGACCGGGGGGGGCTAACCTACAATGAGCAGTTCTTC. Amino acids: CASSLDRGGLTYNEQFF.

In its sample, this clonotype was seen a few times. This rearrangement joins TRBV20-1 to TRBJ2-7; D remains ambiguous. The length of the CDR3 is 11 residues. The ends were cut back, 3 bases at V and 0 bases at J, with 3 bases in the middle. Germline V CDR1 and CDR2: DFQATT, SNEGSKA (reference sequence). This CDR3 is CSASSSYEQYF. CDR3 bases: TGCAGTGCTAGCAGCTCCTACGAGCAGTACTTC.

The J gene is TRBJ2-7, the V gene TRBV12-3 or TRBV12-4; D is unresolved. The CDR3 extends over 12 amino acids. With 4 bases removed from V and 5 bases from J, the gap between germline ends came to 9 bases. The CDR3 region has the DNA TGTGCCAGCAGTTCCCCAGGACACGAGCAGTACTTC. The encoded protein is CASSSPGHEQYF.

V usage is TRBV5-1 and J usage is TRBJ2-5; D is uncertain. Germline CDR1 SGHRS, CDR2 YFSETQ. Trimming took off 0 bases at V and 0 bases at J, with 12 bases between the two ends. This CDR3 comprises 16 residues. The CDR3 spells CASSLDAEGYQETQYF. The CDR3 coding sequence is TGCGCCAGCAGCTTGGATGCGGAAGGGTACCAAGAGACCCAGTACTTC.

The chain links TRBV5-6 to TRBJ2-7, with D perhaps TRBD1 or TRBD2 (5 bases each). Trimming left V 2 bases short and J 2 bases short, with 8 bases between. This CDR3 spans 13 amino acids. Germline CDR1 is SGHDT and CDR2 is YYEEEE. The CDR3 sequence: CASSFGGPYEQYF. CDR3 nucleotide sequence: TGTGCCAGCAGCTTTGGGGGACCCTACGAGCAGTACTTC.

This clonotype has ten or more counts. V gene TRBV12-3 or TRBV12-4 combines with J gene TRBJ2-3, with D uncertain. The CDR3 spans 15 residues. With 5 bases removed from V and 3 bases from J, the gap between germline ends came to 15 bases. The CDR3 region has the DNA TGTGCCAGCAGTCAAACGTCCCCTCCGACAGATACGCAGTATTTT. It translates to CASSQTSPPTDTQYF.

This clonotype has only a few counts. The gene calls are TRBV29-1 and TRBJ1-1; D is undetermined. Trimming removed 2 bases from V and 4 bases from J, with 14 bases in between. The CDR3 is 14 residues long. From germline, CDR1 is SQVTM and CDR2 ANQGSEA. The CDR3 sequence is CSVEWGGFGTEAFF. The CDR3 DNA reads TGCAGCGTTGAATGGGGAGGTTTTGGCACTGAAGCTTTCTTT.

This clonotype was found many times. This rearrangement joins TRBV4-2 to TRBJ2-2, with 7 bases aligning to TRBD2. The CDR3 extends over 16 amino acids. The germline CDR1 and CDR2 sequences are LGHNA and YNFKEQ. The J segment lost 4 bases and the V segment lost 0 bases, leaving 5 bases of the junction unmatched. This CDR3 reads CASSQDVREGTGELFF. CDR3 nucleotide sequence: TGTGCCAGCAGCCAAGATGTCAGGGAGGGCACCGGGGAGCTGTTTTTT.

The V call is TRBV7-9, the J call TRBJ2-5, with 8 positions matching TRBD1. Unmatched junction bases numbered 7, after V lost 5 bases and J lost 2 bases. The CDR3 is made up of 15 amino acids. CDR1 and CDR2 (germline): SEHNR, FQNEAQ (reference sequence). CDR3 residues: CASSPGDRLQETQYF. The CDR3 region has the DNA TGTGCCAGCAGCCCCGGGGACAGGCTTCAAGAGACCCAGTACTTC.

V is TRBV6-2 or TRBV6-3 and J is TRBJ2-2; TRBD2 aligns across 14 bases. This CDR3 is built from 16 residues. CDR1 and CDR2 (germline): MNHEY, SVGEGT. J gave up 7 bases and V 2 bases, and 3 bases lay outside the gene matches. The CDR3 DNA sequence: TGTGCCAGCAGTTACGGAGGACTAGCGGGAGGCGGGGAGCTGTTTTTT. This encodes CASSYGGLAGGGELFF.

The chain employs TRBV4-1 and TRBJ2-3, with D possibly called TRBD1 or TRBD2 (5 bases each). Germline V gives CDR1 MGHRA, CDR2 YSYEKL. CDR3 length: 15 residues. V lost 3 bases, J lost 0 bases, and 10 bases lay in between. This CDR3 reads CASSQGVSSTDTQYF. The CDR3 DNA reads as TGCGCCAGCAGCCAGGGGGTTTCCAGCACAGATACGCAGTATTTT.

This clonotype was seen more than once but under ten times. The chain has TRBV6-1 and TRBJ1-5, with 7 bases fitting TRBD1. Germline CDR1 reads MNHNS; CDR2 reads SASEGT. The CDR3 has 14 residues. Trimming at V came to 3 bases and at J to 2 bases, leaving 1 base not matched to a gene. The CDR3, as DNA: TGTGCCAGCAGTGACGGACAGGGCAATCAGCCCCAGCATTTT. It yields the protein CASSDGQGNQPQHF.

This clonotype was seen ten or more times. The rearrangement uses TRBV27 and TRBJ2-7; 13 nucleotides align to TRBD2. Losses at the gene ends were 5 bases for V and 6 bases for J; bases not matched to a gene: 7. The CDR3 loop spans 15 amino acids. Looked up from germline, CDR1 is MNHEY and CDR2 is SMNVEV (reference sequence). The CDR3: CASSPWTSGSSEQYF. CDR3 coding DNA: TGTGCCAGCAGTCCGTGGACTAGCGGGAGTTCCGAGCAGTACTTC.

This clonotype showed up just a few times. This rearrangement joins TRBV6-1 to TRBJ2-1; D unresolved. Germline CDR1 MNHNS, CDR2 SASEGT. The V and J ends lost 7 bases and 4 bases respectively, with 14 bases between them. The CDR3 is made up of 14 amino acids. CDR3 sequence: CASTLAGRYNEQFF. CDR3 coding DNA: TGTGCCAGCACCCTCGCCGGCCGGTACAATGAGCAGTTCTTC.

This clonotype was recorded a few times. The genes are TRBV3-1 and TRBJ2-3, with 11 bases that match TRBD2. Germline CDR1 and CDR2: LGHDT and YNNKEL (reference sequence). The CDR3 has 16 residues. V gave up 4 bases and J gave up 2 bases; unmatched junction bases: 5. CDR3 protein: CASSLGLADPTDTQYF. The CDR3 DNA reads TGTGCCAGCAGCCTGGGACTAGCGGACCCCACAGATACGCAGTATTTT.

This clonotype was seen a few times. CDR3 DNA: TGCGCCAGCAGCCAACTCCGGGGGGTGTACGAGCAGTACTTC. Its translation: CASSQLRGVYEQYF. The chain couples TRBV4-1 to TRBJ2-7; TRBD2 aligns across 7 bases. Germline CDR1 and CDR2: MGHRA and YSYEKL. J gave up 4 bases and V 2 bases, and 5 bases lay outside the gene matches. The CDR3 length is 14 residues.

This clonotype was observed a few times. The chain is built from TRBV29-1 and TRBJ2-7, with D tentatively TRBD1 or TRBD2 (5 bases each). Germline V gene lookup returns CDR1 SQVTM and CDR2 ANQGSEA. This CDR3 has 12 amino acids. Trimming stripped 7 bases from V and 6 bases from J, with 16 bases between. CDR3 loop: CSARDGALEQYF. The CDR3 coding sequence is TGCAGCGCCCGGGACGGGGCTCTCGAGCAGTACTTC.

Many counts were recorded for this clonotype. The chain employs TRBV28 and TRBJ2-5; 7 bases are shared with TRBD1. The junction had 9 bases not matched to a gene; V was cut back by 6 bases and J by 5 bases. The CDR3 extends over 14 amino acids. Per the germline V gene, CDR1 is MDHEN and CDR2 is SYDVKM. The DNA of the CDR3 is TGTGCCAGCAGACCAATACAGGGGTTGGAGACCCAGTACTTC. This sequence encodes CASRPIQGLETQYF.

This clonotype occurred a few times. The rearrangement uses TRBV20-1 and TRBJ1-5, with D maybe TRBD1 (5 bases). V gave up 5 bases and J gave up 6 bases, with 14 bases separating them. CDR3 length: 13 residues. CDR1 is DFQATT and CDR2 is SNEGSKA in the germline V gene (reference sequence). CDR3 in amino acids: CSAAGDLGQPQHF. CDR3 DNA: TGCAGTGCTGCCGGGGACTTAGGTCAGCCCCAGCATTTT.

This clonotype was recorded a few times. The chain employs TRBV6-2 or TRBV6-3 and TRBJ2-7; 13 bases agree with TRBD2. Germline assignment: CDR1 MNHEY and CDR2 SVGEGT. CDR3 length: 15 amino acids. With V trimmed by 6 bases and J by 2 bases, 4 bases remained unmatched. The CDR3 sequence is CASSGLAGVPYEQYF. The CDR3, as DNA: TGTGCCAGCAGCGGACTAGCGGGAGTCCCCTACGAGCAGTACTTC.

This clonotype has a count of ten or more. This rearrangement joins TRBV12-3 or TRBV12-4 to TRBJ2-5; D is ambiguous. CDR3 length: 13 residues. V lost 0 bases and J lost 8, with 10 bases in between. As DNA, the CDR3 is TGTGCCAGCAGTTTAGCCCCGAGAGAAACCCAGTACTTC. Its protein is CASSLAPRETQYF.

The gene calls are TRBV28 and TRBJ2-5; D is possibly TRBD2 (5 bases). Germline CDR1 is MDHEN and CDR2 is SYDVKM. This CDR3 comprises 17 residues. V was pared by 3 bases and J by 2 bases, with 19 bases between. The CDR3 region has the DNA TGTGCCAGCAGTTTGCTGTCGGATGACTACTCACAAGAGACCCAGTACTTC. Protein sequence: CASSLLSDDYSQETQYF.

The CDR3: CASTPRVAAGNEQFF. The CDR3 bases are TGTGCCAGCACCCCTAGGGTGGCGGCGGGAAATGAGCAGTTCTTC. The rearrangement joins TRBV7-6 to TRBJ2-1, with D possibly TRBD2 on 6 matching bases. The CDR3 extends over 15 amino acids. Between the trimmed V and J ends, which lost 7 bases and 7 bases, there was a span of 20 bases. Germline V gene data show CDR1 as SGHVS and CDR2 as FNYEAQ. The full variable domain, its missing parts supplied by reference TRBV7-6 and TRBJ2-1, is GAGVSQSPRYKVTKRGQDVALRCDPISGHVSLYWYRQALGQGPEFLTYFNYEAQQDKSGLPNDRFSAERPEGSISTLTIQRTEQRDSAMYRCASTPRVAAGNEQFFGPGTRLTVL.

This clonotype was seen many times. Here the CDR3 DNA reads TGTGCCAGCAGCGGAGCCCGGGGCGGGGACACTGAAGCTTTCTTT. It yields the protein CASSGARGGDTEAFF. V and J are TRBV9 and TRBJ1-1, with a weak D call TRBD1 (5 bases). Germline V lookup: CDR1 SGDLS, CDR2 YYNGEE. The germline V and J ends were trimmed by 3 bases and 3 bases, with 15 bases remaining between them. The length of the CDR3 is 15 residues.

This clonotype was detected ten times or more. The chain couples TRBV4-3 to TRBJ1-6; D unclear. Germline CDR1 and CDR2: LGHNA and YSLEER. V shed 0 bases and J shed 5 bases, with 8 bases lying between them. This CDR3 is 15 amino acids long. The CDR3 DNA reads TGCGCCAGCAGCCAAGAGGGCAGCGATAATTCACCCCTCCACTTT. This sequence encodes CASSQEGSDNSPLHF.

This clonotype has just a few counts. The CDR3 is CASSLLSANEQFF. The DNA of the CDR3 is TGTGCCAGCAGCTTGTTATCGGCCAATGAGCAGTTCTTC. The chain is built from TRBV5-6 and TRBJ2-1; D remains ambiguous. This CDR3 has 13 amino acids. Trimming stripped 1 base from V and 6 bases from J, with 8 bases between. CDR1 and CDR2 (germline): SGHDT, YYEEEE.